These T cell receptor beta chains were read from a single sample in a study of T cells in Graves' hyperthyroidism and ophthalmopathy. MiXCR, applied by TCRdb to the multiplex PCR reads, yields one record per CDR3 protein. The profile shows roughly 510,000 distinct CDR3 sequences, roughly 20% of them singletons. The sequenced sample consisted of blood. The receptor set was obtained from a man younger than 35 with Graves' hyperthyroidism. Each CDR3 is given with its conserved first and last residue. Each record gives: D gene, J gene, V gene, clone size, CDR3 protein, CDR3 DNA. D genes are given only for firm matches. Size is omitted from some rows. Given values are once, few, many or a class for expanded clones.

d_gene: TRBD1; j_gene: TRBJ2-7; v_gene: TRBV6-1; abundance: -; CDR3aa: CASSESPGQGYEQYF; CDR3nt: TGTGCCAGCAGTGAGAGCCCGGGACAGGGGTACGAGCAGTACTTC
d_gene: TRBD1; j_gene: TRBJ2-6; v_gene: TRBV11-2; abundance: -; CDR3aa: CASSLGVGGRPSGSNVLTF; CDR3nt: TGTGCCAGCAGCTTAGGGGTAGGGGGCAGACCTTCTGGGTCCAACGTCCTGACTTTC
d_gene: -; j_gene: TRBJ1-1; v_gene: TRBV6-1; abundance: many; CDR3aa: CASSDHGVNTEAFF; CDR3nt: TGTGCCAGCAGTGACCACGGGGTGAACACTGAAGCTTTCTTT
d_gene: TRBD1; j_gene: TRBJ2-5; v_gene: TRBV12-3/TRBV12-4; abundance: -; CDR3aa: CASSSGDRGLETQYF; CDR3nt: TGTGCCAGCAGTTCCGGGGACAGGGGGCTTGAGACCCAGTACTTC
d_gene: TRBD1; j_gene: TRBJ1-2; v_gene: TRBV12-3/TRBV12-4; abundance: many; CDR3aa: CASSQGTALYGYTF; CDR3nt: TGTGCCAGCAGTCAGGGGACAGCCTTATATGGCTACACCTTC
d_gene: TRBD1; j_gene: TRBJ2-7; v_gene: TRBV7-2; abundance: -; CDR3aa: CASSFAGTTGGSYEQYF; CDR3nt: TGTGCCAGCAGCTTTGCTGGGACGACAGGGGGCTCCTACGAGCAGTACTTC
d_gene: -; j_gene: TRBJ1-1; v_gene: TRBV24-1; abundance: -; CDR3aa: CATKGQSNTEAFF; CDR3nt: TGTGCCACCAAAGGTCAGTCGAACACTGAAGCTTTCTTT
d_gene: -; j_gene: TRBJ1-5; v_gene: TRBV28; abundance: many; CDR3aa: CASRSDRWEPQHF; CDR3nt: TGTGCCAGCAGATCGGACAGATGGGAGCCCCAGCATTTT
d_gene: TRBD1; j_gene: TRBJ2-7; v_gene: TRBV27; abundance: many; CDR3aa: CASSLTGVGSYEQYF; CDR3nt: TGTGCCAGCAGTTTGACAGGGGTAGGCTCCTACGAGCAGTACTTC
d_gene: TRBD1; j_gene: TRBJ1-1; v_gene: TRBV9; abundance: -; CDR3aa: CASSAGGGGPTEAFF; CDR3nt: TGTGCCAGCAGCGCAGGGGGCGGGGGGCCCACTGAAGCTTTCTTT
d_gene: TRBD1; j_gene: TRBJ2-7; v_gene: TRBV5-1; abundance: many; CDR3aa: CASSLGEQGARSYEQYF; CDR3nt: TGCGCCAGCAGCTTGGGGGAACAGGGGGCGAGGAGCTACGAGCAGTACTTC
d_gene: -; j_gene: TRBJ2-7; v_gene: TRBV7-8; abundance: many; CDR3aa: CASSDDRNTYEQYF; CDR3nt: TGTGCCAGCAGCGACGACAGGAACACCTACGAGCAGTACTTC
d_gene: -; j_gene: TRBJ1-2; v_gene: TRBV11-2; abundance: many; CDR3aa: CASTPDRLTNYGYTF; CDR3nt: TGTGCCAGCACCCCAGACAGGCTCACTAACTATGGCTACACCTTC
d_gene: -; j_gene: TRBJ1-1; v_gene: TRBV5-1; abundance: many; CDR3aa: CASSSTGSMNTEAFF; CDR3nt: TGCGCCAGCAGCTCTACAGGGAGCATGAACACTGAAGCTTTCTTT
d_gene: TRBD1; j_gene: TRBJ1-2; v_gene: TRBV28; abundance: many; CDR3aa: CATAAGQGYGYTF; CDR3nt: TGTGCCACCGCGGCGGGACAGGGTTATGGCTACACCTTC
d_gene: -; j_gene: TRBJ2-5; v_gene: TRBV6-1; abundance: many; CDR3aa: CASSEGYARVETQYF; CDR3nt: TGTGCCAGCAGTGAAGGTTACGCAAGGGTAGAGACCCAGTACTTC
d_gene: -; j_gene: TRBJ1-3; v_gene: TRBV28; abundance: many; CDR3aa: CASSAIGVGGNTIYF; CDR3nt: TGTGCCAGCAGTGCCATTGGGGTAGGCGGAAACACCATATATTTT
d_gene: -; j_gene: TRBJ2-6; v_gene: TRBV11-2; abundance: few; CDR3aa: CASSLDLRQQLRGRANVLTF; CDR3nt: TGTGCCAGCAGCTTAGACTTGAGACAGCAGCTTCGGGGAAGGGCCAACGTCCTGACTTTC
d_gene: -; j_gene: TRBJ2-7; v_gene: TRBV19; abundance: many; CDR3aa: CASSMGHLPSYEQYF; CDR3nt: TGTGCCAGTAGTATGGGACACCTACCCTCCTACGAGCAGTACTTC
d_gene: -; j_gene: TRBJ1-1; v_gene: TRBV11-1; abundance: many; CDR3aa: CASSPPEAGRDTEAFF; CDR3nt: TGTGCCAGCAGCCCCCCCGAGGCAGGGAGGGACACTGAAGCTTTCTTT
d_gene: -; j_gene: TRBJ1-1; v_gene: TRBV2; abundance: many; CDR3aa: CASDRSSTEAFF; CDR3nt: TGTGCCAGCGACAGGTCGAGCACTGAAGCTTTCTTT
d_gene: -; j_gene: TRBJ1-1; v_gene: TRBV27; abundance: many; CDR3aa: CASTPAGRRNTEAFF; CDR3nt: TGTGCCAGCACCCCGGCGGGGAGGAGGAACACTGAAGCTTTCTTT
d_gene: TRBD1; j_gene: TRBJ2-7; v_gene: TRBV29-1; abundance: -; CDR3aa: CSGLRQGSYEQYF; CDR3nt: TGCAGCGGGTTAAGACAGGGTTCCTACGAGCAGTACTTC
d_gene: -; j_gene: TRBJ2-5; v_gene: TRBV7-8; abundance: -; CDR3aa: CASSRGRIQETQYF; CDR3nt: TGTGCCAGCAGCCGGGGACGGATCCAAGAGACCCAGTACTTC
d_gene: -; j_gene: TRBJ1-6; v_gene: TRBV30; abundance: -; CDR3aa: CAWSRIFNSPLHF; CDR3nt: TGTGCCTGGAGTAGGATTTTTAATTCACCCCTCCACTTT
d_gene: -; j_gene: TRBJ2-7; v_gene: TRBV5-1; abundance: few; CDR3aa: CASSFRGSSSYEQYF; CDR3nt: TGCGCCAGCAGCTTCCGCGGGTCCAGCTCCTACGAGCAGTACTTC
d_gene: -; j_gene: TRBJ1-1; v_gene: TRBV6-2/TRBV6-3; abundance: -; CDR3aa: CASSYFQGNTEAFF; CDR3nt: TGTGCCAGCAGTTACTTCCAGGGAAACACTGAAGCTTTCTTT
d_gene: -; j_gene: TRBJ1-2; v_gene: TRBV6-2/TRBV6-3; abundance: many; CDR3aa: CASSRPGTYNYGYTF; CDR3nt: TGTGCCAGCAGCCGGCCAGGGACGTATAACTATGGCTACACCTTC
d_gene: TRBD1; j_gene: TRBJ2-7; v_gene: TRBV7-6; abundance: many; CDR3aa: CASSPTRDSTYEQYF; CDR3nt: TGTGCCAGCAGCCCGACCCGGGACAGCACCTACGAGCAGTACTTC
d_gene: -; j_gene: TRBJ2-7; v_gene: TRBV7-2; abundance: many; CDR3aa: CASSTASYGDEQYF; CDR3nt: TGTGCCAGCAGCACCGCCTCGTACGGGGACGAGCAGTACTTC
d_gene: -; j_gene: TRBJ1-5; v_gene: TRBV6-5; abundance: many; CDR3aa: CASSHTSNQPQHF; CDR3nt: TGTGCCAGCAGTCACACCAGCAATCAGCCCCAGCATTTT
d_gene: -; j_gene: TRBJ2-7; v_gene: TRBV11-2; abundance: -; CDR3aa: CASSLDYPVEQYF; CDR3nt: TGTGCCAGCAGCTTGGACTATCCGGTTGAGCAGTACTTC
d_gene: TRBD1; j_gene: TRBJ1-1; v_gene: TRBV6-5; abundance: few; CDR3aa: CASSYPRTGETFF; CDR3nt: TGTGCCAGCAGTTACCCAAGGACAGGGGAAACTTTCTTT
d_gene: TRBD1; j_gene: TRBJ1-2; v_gene: TRBV2; abundance: many; CDR3aa: CASSEGGRNGYTF; CDR3nt: TGTGCCAGCAGCGAAGGGGGCAGGAACGGCTACACCTTC
d_gene: -; j_gene: TRBJ2-2; v_gene: TRBV4-1; abundance: -; CDR3aa: CASSQVLQNTGELFF; CDR3nt: TGCGCCAGCAGCCAAGTGTTGCAAAACACCGGGGAGCTGTTTTTT
d_gene: -; j_gene: TRBJ2-7; v_gene: TRBV12-3/TRBV12-4; abundance: many; CDR3aa: CASSSFRGSYEQYF; CDR3nt: TGTGCCAGCAGTTCCTTCAGGGGAAGTTACGAGCAGTACTTC
d_gene: -; j_gene: TRBJ1-1; v_gene: TRBV7-3; abundance: many; CDR3aa: CASSYGGSTEAFF; CDR3nt: TGTGCCAGCAGTTACGGTGGTAGCACTGAAGCTTTCTTT
d_gene: -; j_gene: TRBJ2-7; v_gene: TRBV11-2; abundance: many; CDR3aa: CASSSDIAYEQYF; CDR3nt: TGTGCCAGCAGCTCAGACATAGCCTACGAGCAGTACTTC
d_gene: TRBD1; j_gene: TRBJ1-5; v_gene: TRBV12-3/TRBV12-4; abundance: many; CDR3aa: CASSLGQGASRQPQHF; CDR3nt: TGTGCCAGCAGTTTAGGACAGGGGGCTTCGAGGCAGCCCCAGCATTTT
d_gene: -; j_gene: TRBJ2-7; v_gene: TRBV2; abundance: once; CDR3aa: CASMVSVNSYEQYF; CDR3nt: TGTGCCAGCATGGTTAGCGTTAACTCCTACGAGCAGTACTTC
d_gene: TRBD1; j_gene: TRBJ1-1; v_gene: TRBV11-2; abundance: many; CDR3aa: CASSPMAGGTEAFF; CDR3nt: TGTGCCAGCAGCCCCATGGCAGGGGGGACTGAAGCTTTCTTT
d_gene: TRBD1; j_gene: TRBJ2-7; v_gene: TRBV28; abundance: many; CDR3aa: CASSPSDRGLGEQYF; CDR3nt: TGTGCCAGCAGTCCCTCAGACAGGGGACTTGGCGAGCAGTACTTC
d_gene: -; j_gene: TRBJ1-2; v_gene: TRBV5-1; abundance: many; CDR3aa: CASSLGWGGNYGYTF; CDR3nt: TGCGCCAGCAGCTTGGGTTGGGGCGGAAACTATGGCTACACCTTC
d_gene: -; j_gene: TRBJ2-7; v_gene: TRBV28; abundance: many; CDR3aa: CASSLTRRSSYEQYF; CDR3nt: TGTGCCAGCAGTTTAACTCGCCGGAGCTCCTACGAGCAGTACTTC
d_gene: TRBD2; j_gene: TRBJ2-4; v_gene: TRBV20-1; abundance: -; CDR3aa: CSAHPGLAGKAKNIQYF; CDR3nt: TGCAGTGCTCATCCGGGACTAGCGGGGAAGGCCAAAAACATTCAGTACTTC
d_gene: -; j_gene: TRBJ2-7; v_gene: TRBV11-2; abundance: once; CDR3aa: CASSLDPTQVSYEQYF; CDR3nt: TGTGCCAGCAGCTTAGATCCGACACAGGTCTCCTACGAGCAGTACTTC
d_gene: -; j_gene: TRBJ1-5; v_gene: TRBV27; abundance: many; CDR3aa: CAPGGGGDGNQPQHF; CDR3nt: TGTGCCCCGGGGGGAGGGGGGGACGGAAATCAGCCCCAGCATTTT
d_gene: TRBD1; j_gene: TRBJ1-2; v_gene: TRBV6-5; abundance: -; CDR3aa: CASSFGTGEGNGYTF; CDR3nt: TGTGCCAGCAGTTTCGGGACAGGGGAGGGAAATGGCTACACCTTC
d_gene: -; j_gene: TRBJ2-7; v_gene: TRBV7-8; abundance: few; CDR3aa: CASSFDHPGYEQYF; CDR3nt: TGTGCCAGCAGCTTTGACCACCCGGGCTACGAGCAGTACTTC
d_gene: -; j_gene: TRBJ2-2; v_gene: TRBV5-1; abundance: -; CDR3aa: CASSLDFGGNTGELFF; CDR3nt: TGCGCCAGCAGCCTGGACTTTGGAGGGAACACCGGGGAGCTGTTTTTT
d_gene: -; j_gene: TRBJ2-7; v_gene: TRBV7-7; abundance: many; CDR3aa: CASSLVRGGHSYEQYF; CDR3nt: TGTGCCAGCAGCTTAGTAAGGGGCGGACACTCCTACGAGCAGTACTTC
d_gene: -; j_gene: TRBJ2-7; v_gene: TRBV29-1; abundance: many; CDR3aa: CSVVGEDYYEQYF; CDR3nt: TGCAGCGTTGTTGGGGAGGACTACTACGAGCAGTACTTC